This record looks at one T cell receptor beta chain sequence and its context. Its cognate antigen is unknown. Treatment: approximately 9-day PBMC culture with coronavirus spike peptide pools or control peptides (ViraFEST assay). First, ViraFEST expanded antigen-specific T cells with peptide pools, and next it sequenced the TCRs. With 8.5 to 10 ug/ml peptide pools and roughly 10 IU/ml IL-2, PBMCs were cultured at approximately 2 million per well. This sample is drawn from a study of vaccination and CD4 T cells after COVID-19. The V and J ends lost 0 bases and 0 bases respectively, with 8 bases between them. CDR3 length: 15 amino acids. Germline CDR1 LNHNV, CDR2 YYDKDF (reference sequence). The Oncomine TCR Beta short-read assay generated sequence data from the DNA of cultured CD4+ T cells. TCRdb recomputed calls from the PCR reads with MiXCR, one row per CDR3 protein. This sample has 15,000 to 20,000 distinct CDR3 sequences; roughly half occur once, and the top ten carry around 2.3%.

The input for sequencing was CD4+ T cells from blood, cultured in vitro, taken after SARS-CoV-2 vaccination. The sequence was obtained from a human donor who had recovered from COVID-19. The chain combines TRBV15 with TRBJ2-5; D call uncertain. CDR3 coding DNA: TGTGCCACCAGCAGAGATCCTAGGGACCAAGAGACCCAGTACTTC. Its translation is CATSRDPRDQETQYF. The variable domain in full, with the rest retrieved from reference TRBV15 and TRBJ2-5, is DAMVIQNPRYQVTQFGKPVTLSCSQTLNHNVMYWYQQKSSQAPKLLFHYYDKDFNNEADTPDNFQSRRPNTSFCFLDIRSPGLGDTAMYLCATSRDPRDQETQYFGPGTRLLVL.